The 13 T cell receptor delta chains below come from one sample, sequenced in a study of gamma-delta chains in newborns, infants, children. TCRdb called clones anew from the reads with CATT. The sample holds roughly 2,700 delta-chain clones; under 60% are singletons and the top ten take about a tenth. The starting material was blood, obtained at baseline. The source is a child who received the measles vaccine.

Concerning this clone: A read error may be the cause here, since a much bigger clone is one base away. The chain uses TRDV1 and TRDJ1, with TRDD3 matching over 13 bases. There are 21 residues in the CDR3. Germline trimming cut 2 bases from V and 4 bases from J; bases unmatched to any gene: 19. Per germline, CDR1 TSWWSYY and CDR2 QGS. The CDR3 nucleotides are TGTGCTCTTGGGGAAATTCTGTCCCACCAGCCTTACTGGGGGATACGCGATAAACTCATCTTT. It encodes CALGEILSHQPYWGIRDKLIF.

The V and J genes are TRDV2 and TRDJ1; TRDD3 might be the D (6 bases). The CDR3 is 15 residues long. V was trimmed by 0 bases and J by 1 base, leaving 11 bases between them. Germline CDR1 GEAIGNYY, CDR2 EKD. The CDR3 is CACDTLGISTDKLIF. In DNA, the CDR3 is TGTGCCTGTGACACCTTGGGGATCTCCACCGATAAACTCATCTTT.

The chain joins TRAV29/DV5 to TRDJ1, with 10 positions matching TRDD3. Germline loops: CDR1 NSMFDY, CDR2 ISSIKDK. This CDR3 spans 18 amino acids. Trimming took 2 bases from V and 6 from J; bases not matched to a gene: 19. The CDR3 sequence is CAASTLRPPYWGIYKLIF. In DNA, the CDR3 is TGTGCAGCAAGTACCCTACGTCCCCCTTACTGGGGGATCTATAAACTCATCTTT.

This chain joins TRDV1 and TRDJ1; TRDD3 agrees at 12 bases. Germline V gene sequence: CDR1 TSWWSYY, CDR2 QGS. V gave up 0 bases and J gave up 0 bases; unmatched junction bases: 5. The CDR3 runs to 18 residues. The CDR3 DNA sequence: TGTGCTCTTGGGGAACTAAGTACTGGGGGATACTACACCGATAAACTCATCTTT. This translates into CALGELSTGGYYTDKLIF.

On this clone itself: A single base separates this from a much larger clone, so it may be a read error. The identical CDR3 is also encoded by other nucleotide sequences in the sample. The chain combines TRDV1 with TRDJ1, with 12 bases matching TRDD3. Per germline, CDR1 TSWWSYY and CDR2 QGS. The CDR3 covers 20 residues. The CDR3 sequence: CALGGLPLGDTRRRADKLIF. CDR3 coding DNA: TGTGCTCTTGGGGGCCTACCTCTGGGGGATACGCGCCGGCGGGCCGATAAGCTCATCTTT.

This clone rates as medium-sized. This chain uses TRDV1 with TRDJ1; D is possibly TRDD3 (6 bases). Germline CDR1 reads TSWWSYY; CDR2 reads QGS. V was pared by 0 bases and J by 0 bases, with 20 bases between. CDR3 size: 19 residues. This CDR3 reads CALGELTYPLGPYTDKLIF. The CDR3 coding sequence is TGTGCTCTTGGGGAACTTACCTACCCCCTGGGGCCATACACCGATAAACTCATCTTT.

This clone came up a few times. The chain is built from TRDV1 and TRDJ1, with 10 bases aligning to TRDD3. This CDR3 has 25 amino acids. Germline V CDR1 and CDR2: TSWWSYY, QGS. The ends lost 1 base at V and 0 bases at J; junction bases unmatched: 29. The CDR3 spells CALGEPAFLRIWGITRKGYTDKLIF. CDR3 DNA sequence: TGTGCTCTTGGGGAACCGGCCTTCCTAAGGATCTGGGGGATAACCCGCAAGGGGTACACCGATAAACTCATCTTT.

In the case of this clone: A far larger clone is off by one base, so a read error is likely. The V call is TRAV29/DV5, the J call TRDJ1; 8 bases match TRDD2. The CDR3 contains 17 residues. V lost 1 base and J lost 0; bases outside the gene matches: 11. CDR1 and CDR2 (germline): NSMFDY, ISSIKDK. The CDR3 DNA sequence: TGTGCAGCAAGCTACCTCCTTCCTAAGGAGCACACCGATAAACTCATCTTT. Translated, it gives CAASYLLPKEHTDKLIF.

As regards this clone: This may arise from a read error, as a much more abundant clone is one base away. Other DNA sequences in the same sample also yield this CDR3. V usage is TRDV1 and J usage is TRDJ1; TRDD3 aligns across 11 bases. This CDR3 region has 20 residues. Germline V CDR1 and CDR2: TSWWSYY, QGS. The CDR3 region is CALGEIKTYWGIRESDKLIF. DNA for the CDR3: TGTGCCCTTGGGGAAATTAAGACCTACTGGGGGATAAGGGAATCCGATAAACTCATCTTT.

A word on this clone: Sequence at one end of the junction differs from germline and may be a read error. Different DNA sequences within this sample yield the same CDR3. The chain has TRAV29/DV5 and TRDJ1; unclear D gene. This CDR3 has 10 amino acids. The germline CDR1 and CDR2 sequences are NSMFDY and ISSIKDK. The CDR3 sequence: CAASANSAFF. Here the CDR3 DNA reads TGTGCAGCAAGCGCGAACTCTGCCTTCTTT.

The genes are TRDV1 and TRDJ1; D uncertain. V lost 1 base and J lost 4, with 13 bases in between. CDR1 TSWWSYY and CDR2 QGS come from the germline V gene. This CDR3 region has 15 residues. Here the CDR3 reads CALGEQAAVYDKLIF. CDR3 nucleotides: TGTGCTCTTGGGGAACAAGCCGCTGTTTACGATAAACTCATCTTT.

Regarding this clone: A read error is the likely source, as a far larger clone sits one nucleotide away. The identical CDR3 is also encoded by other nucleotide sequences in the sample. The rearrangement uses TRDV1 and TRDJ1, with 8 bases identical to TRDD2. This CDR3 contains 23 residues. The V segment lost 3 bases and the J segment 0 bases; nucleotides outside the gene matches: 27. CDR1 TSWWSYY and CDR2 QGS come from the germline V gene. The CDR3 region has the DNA TGTGCTCTTGGGGAGCCCTCACCCTTCCTAAAGGTCTGGGACGATCCCTACACCGATAAACTCATCTTT. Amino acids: CALGEPSPFLKVWDDPYTDKLIF.

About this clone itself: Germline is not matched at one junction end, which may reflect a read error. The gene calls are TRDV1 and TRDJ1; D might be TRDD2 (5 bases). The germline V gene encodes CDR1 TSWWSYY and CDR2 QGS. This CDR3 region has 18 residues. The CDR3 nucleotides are TGTGCTCTTGGAGAGTTCTCCCCGTACTCTTCCAGGGAGGACAAACCCATCTTT. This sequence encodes CALGEFSPYSSREDKPIF.